The clone carrying this TCR beta chain has more than one count but fewer than ten. Its target is not known. The data were obtained in a study of identical twins. Study results and caveats: Diverse VJ usage suggested most zero-insertion clonotypes were not invariant T cells.

TCRdb itself ran the 5' RACE reads through MiXCR, one entry per CDR3 protein. The sample has over 250,000 distinct CDR3 sequences, around 9.7% seen once. The CDR3 consists of 14 residues. Germline V lookup: CDR1 WSHSY, CDR2 SAAADI. Trimming stripped 0 bases from V and 4 bases from J, with 7 bases between. These data also featured in a second study, about yellow fever vaccine responses in identical twins.

The sequencing input was CD8+ T cells sorted from blood. This TCR was sampled from a young woman in good health. This chain links TRBV10-2 with TRBJ2-1, with D uncertain. This chain's CDR3 is CASSESSQYNEQFF. The DNA for the CDR3 is TGCGCCAGCAGTGAGTCGAGCCAGTACAATGAGCAGTTCTTC.